The 29 T cell receptor beta chains given below trace back to one sample, sequenced in a study of blood T cell repertoires in COVID-19. Here immunoSEQ multiplex PCR was the method, and the copy in TCRdb shows in-frame clones only, minus some. The sample shows 150,000 to 200,000 clones, about 87% of them seen only once. Sequenced input: peripheral blood. The receptors shown here come from an elderly woman with COVID-19, enrolled during active disease.

The chain employs TRBV4-3 and TRBJ1-4; 8 bases align to TRBD1. Germline-derived CDR1 and CDR2 are LGHNA and YSLEER. Losses at the gene ends were 4 bases for V and 5 bases for J; bases not matched to a gene: 3. The CDR3 spans 14 residues. As DNA, the CDR3 is TGCGCCAGCAGCCTCGGACAGGGAAATGAAAAACTGTTTTTT. Amino acid sequence: CASSLGQGNEKLFF.

The chain has TRBV24-1 and TRBJ2-3; D perhaps matches TRBD2 (6 bases). Germline lookup yields CDR1 KGHDR and CDR2 SFDVKD. This CDR3 has 13 amino acids. Trimming shortened V by 4 bases and J by 8 bases, and 12 bases separated the two germline ends. CDR3 region: CATSEYLASTQYF. CDR3 DNA sequence: TGTGCCACCAGTGAGTACCTAGCGTCTACGCAGTATTTT.

The sample holds a few counts of this clone. The chain employs TRBV7-2 and TRBJ1-2; D gene uncertain. This CDR3 comprises 15 residues. CDR1 and CDR2 (germline): SGHTA, FQGNSA. V gave up 4 bases and J gave up 3 bases, with 15 bases separating them. The CDR3 protein is CASSSSAGRDYGYTF. The CDR3 DNA reads as TGTGCCAGCAGCTCCTCTGCAGGCCGAGACTATGGCTACACCTTC. The full variable domain, completed using reference TRBV7-2 and TRBJ1-2, is GAGVSQSPSNKVTEKGKDVELRCDPISGHTALYWYRQSLGQGLEFLIYFQGNSAPDKSGLPSDRFSAERTGGSVSTLTIQRTQQEDSAVYLCASSSSAGRDYGYTFGSGTRLTVV.

The CDR3 DNA reads TGTGCCAGCAGTTTGGACCAGGGGTATAATTCACCCCTCCACTTT. Translating gives CASSLDQGYNSPLHF. The chain links TRBV28 to TRBJ1-6; D perhaps matches TRBD1 (6 bases). Trimming removed 3 bases from V and 4 bases from J, with 10 bases in between. The CDR3 contains 15 residues. From germline, CDR1 is MDHEN and CDR2 SYDVKM. Looking up the rest from reference TRBV28 and TRBJ1-6 gives the full variable domain: DVKVTQSSRYLVKRTGEKVFLECVQDMDHENMFWYRQDPGLGLRLIYFSYDVKMKEKGDIPEGYSVSREKKERFSLILESASTNQTSMYLCASSLDQGYNSPLHFGNGTRLTVT.

The J gene is TRBJ2-7, the V gene TRBV5-5; D is possibly TRBD1 (5 bases). This CDR3 spans 14 amino acids. Trimming took 7 bases from V and 2 from J, leaving 16 bases between them. Germline CDR1 SGHKS, CDR2 YYEKEE (reference sequence). CDR3 sequence: CASVNLGLPYEQYF. The DNA for the CDR3 is TGTGCCAGCGTAAACCTGGGGCTCCCCTACGAGCAGTACTTC.

The chain has TRBV19 and TRBJ1-1; TRBD1 aligns across 9 bases. The J segment lost 9 bases and the V segment lost 1 base, leaving 3 bases of the junction unmatched. This CDR3 spans 13 amino acids. The V gene's germline CDR1 is LNHDA and CDR2 SQIVND (reference sequence). The CDR3 here is CASSIAGTGKAFF. The CDR3 DNA sequence: TGTGCCAGTAGTATAGCGGGGACAGGGAAAGCTTTCTTT. Full variable domain (outside the CDR3, taken from reference TRBV19 and TRBJ1-1): DGGITQSPKYLFRKEGQNVTLSCEQNLNHDAMYWYRQDPGQGLRLIYYSQIVNDFQKGDIAEGYSVSREKKESFPLTVTSAQKNPTAFYLCASSIAGTGKAFFGQGTRLTVV.

This clone was picked up one time. The J gene is TRBJ1-6, the V gene TRBV14; 7 bases agree with TRBD1. This CDR3 contains 13 residues. CDR1 and CDR2 from the germline V gene are SGHDN and FVKESK. Trimming removed 4 bases from V and 9 bases from J; junction bases left unmatched: 3. The CDR3 DNA sequence: TGTGCCAGCAGCCTAGGGGGCCCTTCACCCCTCCACTTT. Its protein product is CASSLGGPSPLHF.

This chain connects TRBV7-8 to TRBJ1-1; D not certain. V dropped 4 bases and J dropped 3 bases, with 15 bases sitting between them. Germline V gives CDR1 SGHVS, CDR2 FQNEAQ. CDR3 length: 15 amino acids. The CDR3 DNA reads TGTGCCAGCAGCTACTGGACGAGCGGGGACACTGAAGCTTTCTTT. Residues: CASSYWTSGDTEAFF.

The rearrangement joins TRBV21-1 to TRBJ2-1; TRBD2 is taken as the D call from the table, unchecked against the DNA. TRBV21-1 is a recognized pseudogene. There are 16 residues in the CDR3. CDR3 loop: CASRLTGTGLYNEQFF. The CDR3 DNA reads TGTGCCAGCAGGCTGACCGGGACTGGACTTTACAATGAGCAGTTCTTC.

The V call is TRBV4-3, the J call TRBJ1-6; TRBD1 matches 7 bases. The CDR3 is 18 residues long. Trimming at V came to 0 bases and at J to 3 bases, leaving 8 bases not matched to a gene. Germline assignment: CDR1 LGHNA and CDR2 YSLEER. The CDR3 coding sequence is TGCGCCAGCAGCCAAGATCACAGGGGAAGGAACTATAATTCACCCCTCCACTTT. It codes for CASSQDHRGRNYNSPLHF.

The V call is TRBV10-3, the J call TRBJ1-1; TRBD1 agrees at 7 bases. V lost 11 bases, J lost 4 bases, and 10 bases stayed unmatched. Germline V gene data show CDR1 as ENHRY and CDR2 as SYGVKD. The CDR3 contains 13 residues. Here the CDR3 reads CAAADRMSTEAFF. CDR3 bases: TGTGCCGCCGCGGACAGGATGAGCACTGAAGCTTTCTTT.

The chain joins TRBV19 to TRBJ2-7, with D perhaps TRBD1 (6 bases). V lost 4 bases and J 6 bases, leaving 22 bases between the germline ends. The length of the CDR3 is 16 residues. CDR1 is LNHDA and CDR2 is SQIVND in the germline V gene (reference sequence). The CDR3 coding sequence is TGTGCCAGTAGTACCCCCATAAGCAGGGGAGTGAGCGAGCAGTACTTC. Its translation: CASSTPISRGVSEQYF.

The CDR3 coding sequence is TGTGCCAGTAGTACGCGACAGAACACTGAAGCTTTCTTT. Translating gives CASSTRQNTEAFF. The J gene is TRBJ1-1, the V gene TRBV19; D not certain. The CDR3 is made up of 13 amino acids. Germline loops: CDR1 LNHDA, CDR2 SQIVND (reference sequence). V lost 4 bases, J lost 1 base, and 7 bases lay in between.

V gene TRBV28 combines with J gene TRBJ1-3, with 9 positions matching TRBD1. V trimming: 6 bases; J trimming: 4 bases; junction bases outside the gene matches: 4. This CDR3 comprises 14 residues. Germline CDR1 is MDHEN and CDR2 is SYDVKM. In DNA form, the CDR3 reads TGTGCCAGCAGCGCCGGGACAGGGGGAAACACCATATATTTT. Amino acids: CASSAGTGGNTIYF.

V is TRBV15 and J is TRBJ1-2; a possible D gene is TRBD1 (5 bases). V was trimmed by 1 base and J by 2 bases, leaving 8 bases between them. This CDR3 region has 14 residues. Looked up from germline, CDR1 is LNHNV and CDR2 is YYDKDF (reference sequence). CDR3: CATSRAGGNYGYTF. The CDR3 nucleotides are TGTGCCACCAGCAGAGCCGGGGGGAACTATGGCTACACCTTC.

This clone was detected a few times. The CDR3 reads CASSHSGSSYNEQFF. Written as DNA, the CDR3 is TGTGCCAGCAGCCATAGCGGGAGTTCTTACAATGAGCAGTTCTTC. The chain employs TRBV6-5 and TRBJ2-1, with TRBD2 matching over 9 bases. Looked up from germline, CDR1 is MNHEY and CDR2 is SVGAGI. This CDR3 comprises 15 residues. The ends lost 6 bases at V and 4 bases at J; junction bases unmatched: 7.

The rearrangement links TRBV5-4 to TRBJ2-7; 10 nucleotides align to TRBD1. CDR1 SGHNT and CDR2 YYREEE come from the germline V gene (reference sequence). The CDR3 extends over 14 amino acids. Trimming removed 4 bases from V and 3 bases from J; junction bases left unmatched: 4. This CDR3 is CASSTTGGNYEQYF. The CDR3 region has the DNA TGTGCCAGCAGCACGACAGGGGGCAACTACGAGCAGTACTTC.

The CDR3 coding sequence is TGTGCCAGCAGCCCCCGACAGGGGGCAGGTGAGCAGTACTTC. Residues: CASSPRQGAGEQYF. The J gene is TRBJ2-7, the V gene TRBV11-2; 10 bases line up with TRBD1. Germline V gene data show CDR1 as SGHAT and CDR2 as FQNNGV. This CDR3 contains 14 residues. Trimming at V came to 5 bases and at J to 7 bases, leaving 8 bases not matched to a gene.

The V call is TRBV9, the J call TRBJ1-4; perhaps TRBD1 as D (6 bases). The CDR3 has 15 residues. Germline V gives CDR1 SGDLS, CDR2 YYNGEE. Trimming pared 4 bases from V and 1 base from J, leaving 11 bases between. CDR3 sequence (DNA): TGTGCCAGCAGCTTACGGACAGAAACTAATGAAAAACTGTTTTTT. Translating it yields CASSLRTETNEKLFF.

The rearrangement uses TRBV10-3 and TRBJ1-3, with 7 positions matching TRBD1. V lost 5 bases to trimming and J lost 4 bases; unmatched junction nucleotides: 2. The CDR3 totals 13 residues. Germline values: CDR1 ENHRY, CDR2 SYGVKD. The CDR3 sequence: CAISLGQGNTIYF. In nucleotides, the CDR3 is TGTGCCATCAGTCTGGGACAGGGAAACACCATATATTTT.

The V call is TRBV7-2, the J call TRBJ2-3; D gene uncertain. CDR3 length equals 12 residues. The V end was cut by 2 bases, the J end by 5 bases, with 5 bases between. From germline, CDR1 is SGHTA and CDR2 FQGNSA. CDR3 coding DNA: TGTGCCAGCAGCTTACTAGGAGATACGCAGTATTTT. Protein: CASSLLGDTQYF.

This clone appeared once. V usage is TRBV5-6 and J usage is TRBJ1-3, with a possible D match to TRBD1 (6 bases). Trimming removed 0 bases from V and 0 bases from J, with 16 bases in between. Germline values: CDR1 SGHDT, CDR2 YYEEEE. The CDR3 length is 18 residues. The CDR3 loop reads CASSLGADRTLSGNTIYF. Here the CDR3 DNA reads TGTGCCAGCAGCTTGGGAGCTGACAGGACGCTCTCTGGAAACACCATATATTTT. The variable domain in full, with the rest retrieved from reference TRBV5-6 and TRBJ1-3, is DAGVTQSPTHLIKTRGQQVTLRCSPKSGHDTVSWYQQALGQGPQFIFQYYEEEERQRGNFPDRFSGHQFPNYSSELNVNALLLGDSALYLCASSLGADRTLSGNTIYFGEGSWLTVV.

The V and J genes are TRBV7-2 and TRBJ1-4; no clear D gene. The V end was cut by 5 bases, the J end by 8 bases, with 15 bases between. The CDR3 length is 14 residues. Per the germline V gene, CDR1 is SGHTA and CDR2 is FQGNSA. The CDR3, as DNA: TGTGCCAGCAGCCCCCGGATGAGGGCCGAAAAACTGTTTTTT. It encodes CASSPRMRAEKLFF.

The chain carries TRBV5-1 and TRBJ2-3, with D possibly matching TRBD1 (5 bases). This CDR3 has 14 residues. Trimming removed 1 base from V and 4 bases from J, with 10 bases in between. CDR1 and CDR2 from the germline V gene are SGHRS and YFSETQ. For the CDR3, the DNA is TGCGCCAGCAGCTTGATTGGGGCCGCAGATACGCAGTATTTT. Its translation is CASSLIGAADTQYF.

V usage is TRBV11-1 and J usage is TRBJ1-4; D perhaps matches TRBD1 (5 bases). Germline CDR1 and CDR2: SGHAT and FQDESV (reference sequence). Trimming took 8 bases from V and 5 from J, leaving 12 bases between them. CDR3 length: 13 amino acids. CDR3 protein: CASSGTTNEKLFF. The CDR3 bases are TGTGCCAGCTCAGGGACTACGAATGAAAAACTGTTTTTT. The whole variable domain, remainder taken from reference TRBV11-1 and TRBJ1-4, is EAEVAQSPRYKITEKSQAVAFWCDPISGHATLYWYRQILGQGPELLVQFQDESVVDDSQLPKDRFSAERLKGVDSTLKIQPAELGDSAMYLCASSGTTNEKLFFGSGTQLSVL.

This rearrangement joins TRBV4-2 to TRBJ2-1; maybe TRBD1 (6 bases). CDR1 and CDR2 from the germline V gene are LGHNA and YNFKEQ. This CDR3 has 15 amino acids. The V end was cut by 8 bases, the J end by 7 bases, with 21 bases between. CDR3 sequence: CASAPVTGPENEQFF. For the CDR3, the DNA is TGTGCCAGCGCTCCGGTCACAGGGCCAGAAAATGAGCAGTTCTTC.

The chain is built from TRBV4-3 and TRBJ2-7; 13 bases fit TRBD2. Germline V gene data show CDR1 as LGHNA and CDR2 as YSLEER. Unmatched junction bases numbered 3, after V lost 4 bases and J lost 3 bases. This CDR3 has 15 residues. In DNA, the CDR3 is TGCGCCAGCAGCCTCGGACTAGCGGGAGTCTACGAGCAGTACTTC. Amino acid sequence: CASSLGLAGVYEQYF.

The rearrangement links TRBV19 to TRBJ1-5; D is ambiguous. The CDR3 length is 16 residues. CDR1 is LNHDA, CDR2 SQIVND, per germline (reference sequence). Trimming removed 3 bases at V and 0 bases at J, with 12 bases between. CDR3 DNA sequence: TGTGCCAGTAGTATTTTAGGCCAGGTTAGCAATCAGCCCCAGCATTTT. It specifies CASSILGQVSNQPQHF.

The sample holds one count of this clone. The chain has TRBV7-2 and TRBJ1-1; possibly TRBD1 for D (5 bases). Deletions cut 2 bases from V and 6 bases from J, with 13 bases between. The CDR3 contains 14 residues. Germline CDR1 SGHTA, CDR2 FQGNSA. The CDR3 DNA reads TGTGCCAGCAGCTTATTGGGGGGACCCTCTGAAGCTTTCTTT. Protein sequence: CASSLLGGPSEAFF.